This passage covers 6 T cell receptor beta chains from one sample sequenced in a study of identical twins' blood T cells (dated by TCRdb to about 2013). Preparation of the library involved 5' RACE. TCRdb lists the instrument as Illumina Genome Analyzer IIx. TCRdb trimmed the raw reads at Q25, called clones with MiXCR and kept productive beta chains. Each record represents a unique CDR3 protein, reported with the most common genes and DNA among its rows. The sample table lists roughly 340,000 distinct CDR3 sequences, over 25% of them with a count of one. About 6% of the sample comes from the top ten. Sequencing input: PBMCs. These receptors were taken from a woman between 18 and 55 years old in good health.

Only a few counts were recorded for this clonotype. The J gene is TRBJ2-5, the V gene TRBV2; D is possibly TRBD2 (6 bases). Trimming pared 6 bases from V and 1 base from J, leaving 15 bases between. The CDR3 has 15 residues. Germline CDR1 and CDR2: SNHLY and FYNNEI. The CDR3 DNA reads TGTGCCAGCAGCGGAACCGGGACTTCCCAAGAGACCCAGTACTTC. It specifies CASSGTGTSQETQYF. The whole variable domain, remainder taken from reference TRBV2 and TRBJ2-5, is EPEVTQTPSHQVTQMGQEVILRCVPISNHLYFYWYRQILGQKVEFLVSFYNNEISEKSEIFDDQFSVERPDGSNFTLKIRSTKLEDSAMYFCASSGTGTSQETQYFGPGTRLLVL.

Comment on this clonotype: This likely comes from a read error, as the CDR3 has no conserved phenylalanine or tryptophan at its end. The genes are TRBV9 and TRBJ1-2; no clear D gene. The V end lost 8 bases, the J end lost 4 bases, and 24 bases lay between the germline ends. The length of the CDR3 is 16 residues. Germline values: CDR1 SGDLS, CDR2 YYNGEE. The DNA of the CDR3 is TGTGCCAGTGCTCGGGATCTTGCCCCAAGTGGCTATGGCTACACCTTA. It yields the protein CASARDLAPSGYGYTL.

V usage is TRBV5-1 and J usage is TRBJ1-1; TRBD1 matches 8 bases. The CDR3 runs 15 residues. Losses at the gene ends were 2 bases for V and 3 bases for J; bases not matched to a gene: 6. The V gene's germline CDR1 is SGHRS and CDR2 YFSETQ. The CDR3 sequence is CASSFGTGDYTEAFF. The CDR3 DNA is TGCGCCAGCAGCTTCGGGACAGGAGACTACACTGAAGCTTTCTTT.

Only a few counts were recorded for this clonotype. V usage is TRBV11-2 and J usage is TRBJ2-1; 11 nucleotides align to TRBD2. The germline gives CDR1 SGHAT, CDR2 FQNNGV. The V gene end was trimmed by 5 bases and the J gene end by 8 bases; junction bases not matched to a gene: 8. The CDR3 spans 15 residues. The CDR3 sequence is CASSDVAGGRYEQFF. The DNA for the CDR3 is TGTGCCAGCAGCGACGTAGCGGGAGGGCGGTATGAGCAGTTCTTC.

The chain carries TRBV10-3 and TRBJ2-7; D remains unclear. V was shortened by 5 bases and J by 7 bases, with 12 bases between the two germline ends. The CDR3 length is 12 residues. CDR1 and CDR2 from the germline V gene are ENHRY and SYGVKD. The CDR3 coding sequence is TGTGCCATCAGTAGCCTGGCTTGGGAGCAGTACTTC. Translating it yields CAISSLAWEQYF.

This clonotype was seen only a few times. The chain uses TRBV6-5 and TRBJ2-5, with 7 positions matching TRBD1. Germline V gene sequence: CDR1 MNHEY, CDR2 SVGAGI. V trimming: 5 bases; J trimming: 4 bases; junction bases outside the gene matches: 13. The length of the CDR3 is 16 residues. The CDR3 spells CASSQFLGQDGETQYF. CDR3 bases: TGTGCCAGCAGTCAATTTTTAGGACAGGACGGAGAGACCCAGTACTTC.